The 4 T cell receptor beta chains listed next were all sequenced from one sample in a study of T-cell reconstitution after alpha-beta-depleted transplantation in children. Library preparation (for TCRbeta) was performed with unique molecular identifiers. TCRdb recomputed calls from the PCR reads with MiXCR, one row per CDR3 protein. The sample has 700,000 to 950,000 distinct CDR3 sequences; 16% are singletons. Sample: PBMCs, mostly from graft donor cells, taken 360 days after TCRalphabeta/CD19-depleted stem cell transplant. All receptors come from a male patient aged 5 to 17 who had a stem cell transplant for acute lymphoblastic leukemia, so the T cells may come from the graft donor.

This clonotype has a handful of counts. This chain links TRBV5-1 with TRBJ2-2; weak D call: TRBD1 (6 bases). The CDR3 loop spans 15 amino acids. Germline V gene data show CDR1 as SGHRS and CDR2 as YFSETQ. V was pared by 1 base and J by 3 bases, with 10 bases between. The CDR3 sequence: CASSLLGADTGELFF. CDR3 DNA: TGCGCCAGCAGCTTGTTGGGGGCGGACACCGGGGAGCTGTTTTTT.

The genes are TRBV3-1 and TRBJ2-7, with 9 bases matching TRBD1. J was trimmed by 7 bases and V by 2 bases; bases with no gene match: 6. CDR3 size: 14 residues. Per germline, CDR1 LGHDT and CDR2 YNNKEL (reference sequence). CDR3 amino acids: CASSQRWTGDEQYF. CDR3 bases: TGTGCCAGCAGCCAAAGATGGACAGGGGATGAGCAGTACTTC.

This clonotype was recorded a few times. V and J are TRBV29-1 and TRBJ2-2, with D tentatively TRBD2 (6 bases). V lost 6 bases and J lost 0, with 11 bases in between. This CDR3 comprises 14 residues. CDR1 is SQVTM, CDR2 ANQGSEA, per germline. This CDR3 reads CSVAWGANTGELFF. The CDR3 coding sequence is TGCAGCGTCGCGTGGGGGGCGAACACCGGGGAGCTGTTTTTT.

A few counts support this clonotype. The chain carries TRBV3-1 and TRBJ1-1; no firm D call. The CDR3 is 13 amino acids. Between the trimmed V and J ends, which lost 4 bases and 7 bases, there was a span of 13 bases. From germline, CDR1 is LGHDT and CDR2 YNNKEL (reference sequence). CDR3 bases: TGTGCCAGCAGCCCTAGGGCTTCGGGTGAAGCTTTCTTT. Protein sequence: CASSPRASGEAFF.